This is a list of T cell receptor beta chains from one sample in a study of shared clonotypes between healthy human individuals. Sequencing used immunoSEQ multiplex PCR; TCRdb keeps in-frame clones, though not all of them. The sample has roughly 1,500,000 clones, just under 99% seen once. Sequenced sample: naive CD4+ T cells sorted from blood. These receptors all come from a man under 40 in good health. Both conserved end residues are part of each CDR3. D genes are given only for firm matches. Clone size is given for some rows only: seen once, a few or many times, or a class if the clone is expanded.

CDR3,DNA,J,V,D,size
CASSDPGTGAPAKLFF,TGCGCCAGCAGCGACCCGGGGACAGGGGCCCCAGCAAAACTGTTTTTT,TRBJ1-4,TRBV5-1,TRBD1,-
CASTRGPGVYNEQFF,TGTGCCAGCACCAGAGGACCGGGAGTCTACAATGAGCAGTTCTTC,TRBJ2-1,TRBV2,-,once
CASSSLAGGGEQYF,TGTGCCAGCAGCTCCCTAGCGGGAGGTGGCGAGCAGTACTTC,TRBJ2-7,TRBV7-2,TRBD2,-
CASSPGPEHYEQYF,TGTGCCAGCTCACCGGGACCGGAGCACTACGAGCAGTACTTC,TRBJ2-7,TRBV18,-,-
CASSDTGNTEAFF,TGTGCCAGCAGTGACACAGGGAACACTGAAGCTTTCTTT,TRBJ1-1,TRBV6-4,-,-
CASSVVGGMRTETQYF,TGTGCCAGCAGCGTAGTAGGCGGGATGCGCACGGAGACCCAGTACTTC,TRBJ2-5,TRBV9,-,-
CASSPPGGSYNEQFF,TGTGCCAGCTCACCACCAGGGGGCTCCTACAATGAGCAGTTCTTC,TRBJ2-1,TRBV18,-,-
CASSAGTSLSYEQYF,TGTGCCAGCAGCGCCGGGACTAGCCTCTCCTACGAGCAGTACTTC,TRBJ2-7,TRBV9,TRBD2,-
CSVEGTGIEQYF,TGCAGCGTTGAAGGGACAGGTATCGAGCAGTACTTC,TRBJ2-7,TRBV29-1,TRBD1,-
CASSRGLAGGPDEQFF,TGCGCCAGCAGCAGGGGACTAGCGGGAGGGCCCGACGAGCAGTTCTTC,TRBJ2-1,TRBV5-1,TRBD2,once
CASSQGEVYTEAFF,TGTGCCAGCAGCCAAGGTGAGGTGTACACTGAAGCTTTCTTT,TRBJ1-1,TRBV7-6,-,-
CASSLGTSGDTIYF,TGTGCCAGCAGCTTAGGGACCTCGGGAGACACCATATATTTT,TRBJ1-3,TRBV7-9,-,-
CASSPGGAGGHNEQFF,TGTGCCAGCAGTCCCGGTGGGGCGGGAGGGCACAATGAGCAGTTCTTC,TRBJ2-1,TRBV28,TRBD2,-
CASGLLRGQGASGNTIYF,TGTGCTAGTGGTTTGCTACGGGGACAGGGGGCCTCTGGAAACACCATATATTTT,TRBJ1-3,TRBV12-5,TRBD1,-
CASSPPPGGNEQFF,TGTGCCAGCAGCCCCCCACCCGGGGGGAATGAGCAGTTCTTC,TRBJ2-1,TRBV7-3,TRBD2,-
CASSRKGHHEQYF,TGTGCCAGCAGCAGGAAAGGGCACCACGAGCAGTACTTC,TRBJ2-7,TRBV21-1,-,-